This TCR beta chain was identified in a study of cytomegalovirus exposure and HLA in healthy donors. In the study overall: Earlier, 100 million to 130 million unique TCR beta sequences were recovered from around 200 million T cells by an analysis.

Comments on this clone: The antigen is undetermined.

Findings of the study overall: In an earlier analysis, most TCR beta V segments were productive about 87% or about 30% of the time. What TCR beta sequences reportedly achieved was accurate prediction of HLA-A and HLA-B alleles in most subjects.

The study ran its PCR with 60 Vbeta and 13 Jbeta primers. Assay used: immunoSEQ multiplex PCR; TCRdb lists only in-frame clones, some missing. The table shows fewer than 200,000 clones, with 75% to 80% occurring only once. Donors in the study were healthy people who gave bone marrow. The ends lost 0 bases at V and 5 bases at J; junction bases unmatched: 4. CDR3 length: 17 residues. Looked up from germline, CDR1 is SGHRS and CDR2 is YFSETQ. The source is a woman between 40 and 50 years old in good health and CMV-seropositive. Material for sequencing was PBMCs. V is TRBV5-1 and J is TRBJ2-1, with 14 bases aligning to TRBD2. CDR3 protein: CASSLETSGGGNNEQFF. The CDR3 coding sequence is TGCGCCAGCAGCTTGGAGACTAGCGGGGGGGGTAACAATGAGCAGTTCTTC. Together with reference TRBV5-1 and TRBJ2-1, the CDR3 gives the full variable domain: KAGVTQTPRYLIKTRGQQVTLSCSPISGHRSVSWYQQTPGQGLQFLFEYFSETQRNKGNFPGRFSGRQFSNSRSEMNVSTLELGDSALYLCASSLETSGGGNNEQFFGPGTRLTVL.